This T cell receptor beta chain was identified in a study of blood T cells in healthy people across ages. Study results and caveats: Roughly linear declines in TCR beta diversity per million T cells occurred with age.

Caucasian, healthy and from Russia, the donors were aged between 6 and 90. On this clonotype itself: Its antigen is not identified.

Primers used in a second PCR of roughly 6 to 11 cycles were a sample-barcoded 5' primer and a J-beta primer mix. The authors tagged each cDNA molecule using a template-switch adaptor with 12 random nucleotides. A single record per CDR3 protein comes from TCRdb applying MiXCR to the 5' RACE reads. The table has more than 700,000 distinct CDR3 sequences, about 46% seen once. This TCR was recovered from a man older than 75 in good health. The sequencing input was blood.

CDR3 coding DNA: TGTGCCAGCAGTGAATATGCTTATTCGGGGGCGTTGAACACTGAAGCTTTCTTT. It specifies CASSEYAYSGALNTEAFF. The rearrangement joins TRBV25-1 to TRBJ1-1; weak D call: TRBD1 (6 bases). Deletions cut 0 bases from V and 0 bases from J, with 17 bases between. This CDR3 comprises 18 residues. Germline V gene sequence: CDR1 MGHDK, CDR2 SYGVNS.